This T cell receptor beta chain emerged from a study of cytomegalovirus exposure and HLA in healthy donors. Across the study: Across 350 to 500 genotyped donors, about 81% landed in the Caucasian-associated ancestry cluster.

Germline loops: CDR1 SGHVS, CDR2 FNYEAQ. Trimming left V 0 bases short and J 4 bases short, with 4 bases between. This CDR3 spans 13 amino acids. About this clone: Its antigen is unknown.

The PCR used 60 Vbeta and 13 Jbeta primers. This table comes from immunoSEQ multiplex PCR, and its TCRdb copy is limited to in-frame clones, with some not included. This sample carries approximately 180,000 clones, about 88% of them seen once, and the ten largest clones take about 0.23%. General study findings and limits: Association of 16,951 TCR beta sequences with HLA alleles was found at 0.05 false discovery rate in a later analysis. It was shown in a later analysis that HLA-associated TCR beta chains were more clonally expanded than other, equally common chains.

Sequenced sample: PBMCs. The chain uses TRBV7-6 and TRBJ1-5, with unresolved D. The TCR sequence derives from a girl in the first two years of life in good health and CMV-seronegative. The CDR3 region has the DNA TGTGCCAGCAGCTTAGCGCGTAATCAGCCCCAGCATTTT. It yields the protein CASSLARNQPQHF. Based on the CDR3 plus reference TRBV7-6 and TRBJ1-5, the full variable domain is GAGVSQSPRYKVTKRGQDVALRCDPISGHVSLYWYRQALGQGPEFLTYFNYEAQQDKSGLPNDRFSAERPEGSISTLTIQRTEQRDSAMYRCASSLARNQPQHFGDGTRLSIL.